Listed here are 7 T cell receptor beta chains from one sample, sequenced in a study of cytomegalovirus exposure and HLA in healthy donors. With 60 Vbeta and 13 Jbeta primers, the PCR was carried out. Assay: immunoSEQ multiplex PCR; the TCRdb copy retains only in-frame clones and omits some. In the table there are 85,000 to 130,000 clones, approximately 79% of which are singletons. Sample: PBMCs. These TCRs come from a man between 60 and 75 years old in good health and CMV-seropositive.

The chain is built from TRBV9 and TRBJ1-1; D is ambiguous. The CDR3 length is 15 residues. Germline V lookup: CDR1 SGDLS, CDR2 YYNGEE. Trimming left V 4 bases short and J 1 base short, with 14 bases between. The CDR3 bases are TGTGCCAGCAGCTTAGACGGTCGAAAGAACACTGAAGCTTTCTTT. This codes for CASSLDGRKNTEAFF. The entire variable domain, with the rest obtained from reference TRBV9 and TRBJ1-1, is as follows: DSGVTQTPKHLITATGQRVTLRCSPRSGDLSVYWYQQSLDQGLQFLIQYYNGEERAKGNILERFSAQQFPDLHSELNLSSLELGDSALYFCASSLDGRKNTEAFFGQGTRLTVV.

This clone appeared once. CDR3 sequence (DNA): TGTGCCAGCAGTTGGCGGGACGAGCAGTACTTC. Translating it yields CASSWRDEQYF. This chain uses TRBV6-5 with TRBJ2-7; D is possibly TRBD2 (5 bases). Trimming removed 4 bases from V and 5 bases from J, with 6 bases in between. Germline assignment: CDR1 MNHEY and CDR2 SVGAGI. The length of the CDR3 is 11 residues.

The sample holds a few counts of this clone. The CDR3 nucleotides are TGTGCCAGCAGCGTAGGAGGTCGGGGCGGGGGGGCCTACGAGCAGTACTTC. It encodes CASSVGGRGGGAYEQYF. The V gene is TRBV9, the J gene TRBJ2-7; 9 nucleotides match TRBD2. Looked up from germline, CDR1 is SGDLS and CDR2 is YYNGEE. This CDR3 is 17 amino acids long. Germline trimming cut 0 bases from V and 2 bases from J; bases unmatched to any gene: 9.

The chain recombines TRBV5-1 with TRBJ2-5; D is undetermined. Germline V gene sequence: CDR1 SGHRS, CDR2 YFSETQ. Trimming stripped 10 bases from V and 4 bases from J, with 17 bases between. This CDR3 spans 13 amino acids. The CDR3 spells CASGAGPGETQYF. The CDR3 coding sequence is TGCGCCTCCGGAGCCGGCCCCGGAGAGACCCAGTACTTC.

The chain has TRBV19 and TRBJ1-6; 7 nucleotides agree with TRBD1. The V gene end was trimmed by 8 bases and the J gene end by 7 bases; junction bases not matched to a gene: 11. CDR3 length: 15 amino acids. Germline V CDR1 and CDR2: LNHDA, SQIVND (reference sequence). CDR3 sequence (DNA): TGTGCCAGTCGTCGTTCCGGGACAGCAAATTCACCCCTCCACTTT. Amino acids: CASRRSGTANSPLHF.

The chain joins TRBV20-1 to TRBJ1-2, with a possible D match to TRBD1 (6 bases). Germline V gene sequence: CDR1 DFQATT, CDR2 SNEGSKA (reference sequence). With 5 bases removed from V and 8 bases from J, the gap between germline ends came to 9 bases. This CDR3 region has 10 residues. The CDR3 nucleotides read TGCAGTGCTTCCGACAGGGGCTACACCTTC. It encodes CSASDRGYTF.

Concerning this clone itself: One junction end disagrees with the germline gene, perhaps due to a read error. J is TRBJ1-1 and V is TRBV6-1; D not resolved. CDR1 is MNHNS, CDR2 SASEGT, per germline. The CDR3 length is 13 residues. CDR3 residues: CASSGGVSVEPFF. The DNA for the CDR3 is TGTGCCAGCAGTGGTGGGGTTAGCGTTGAACCTTTCTTT.